The clone carrying this T cell receptor beta chain has only a few counts. There are 14 residues in the CDR3. CDR1 and CDR2 (germline): ENHRY, SYGVKD. Deletions cut 3 bases from V and 3 bases from J, with 12 bases between. These data are taken from a study of control samples from healthy donors and cancer patients. Using immunoSEQ multiplex PCR, the repertoire was profiled, and TCRdb retains in-frame clones only, with some absent. The table includes around 95,000 clones, about 82% detected once. Sequenced input: blood. This TCR derives from a man between 25 and 39 years old in good health. This chain joins TRBV10-3 and TRBJ2-7; perhaps D is TRBD1 or TRBD2 (6 bases each). Written as DNA, the CDR3 is TGTGCCATCAGTGAAGGGGGGCCCAACTACGAGCAGTACTTC. Translating gives CAISEGGPNYEQYF.